Following are 21 T cell receptor beta chains from one sample sequenced in a study of blood T cells in healthy people across ages. Primed by a sample-barcoded 5' primer and a J-beta primer mix, a second PCR proceeded for 7 to 11 cycles. A single record per CDR3 protein comes from TCRdb applying MiXCR to the 5' RACE reads. The sample records over a million distinct CDR3 sequences, approximately 38% being singletons. Sequencing was done on a sample of blood. The receptors shown here come from a woman aged 18 to 35 in good health.

V is TRBV5-1 and J is TRBJ2-5; D is perhaps TRBD1 (5 bases). This CDR3 comprises 16 residues. V lost 4 bases and J 3 bases, leaving 19 bases between the germline ends. Germline CDR1 is SGHRS and CDR2 is YFSETQ. The CDR3 coding sequence is TGCGCCAGCAGCCTCTTCGACAGTGGAACAGAAGAGACCCAGTACTTC. Translated: CASSLFDSGTEETQYF.

This clonotype was picked up a small number of times. The V gene is TRBV11-2, the J gene TRBJ1-6, with TRBD1 as a possible D gene (5 bases). The CDR3 spans 15 residues. Germline values: CDR1 SGHAT, CDR2 FQNNGV. V was pared by 0 bases and J by 6 bases, with 9 bases between. The CDR3 is CASSLDQGSNSPLHF. DNA for the CDR3: TGTGCCAGCAGCTTAGATCAGGGATCTAATTCACCCCTCCACTTT. Together with reference TRBV11-2 and TRBJ1-6, the CDR3 gives the full variable domain: EAGVAQSPRYKIIEKRQSVAFWCNPISGHATLYWYQQILGQGPKLLIQFQNNGVVDDSQLPKDRFSAERLKGVDSTLKIQPAKLEDSAVYLCASSLDQGSNSPLHFGNGTRLTVT.

The rearrangement links TRBV9 to TRBJ1-2; 8 bases agree with TRBD1. The trim removed 1 base at V and 4 bases at J, leaving 9 bases unmatched. Germline V gene data show CDR1 as SGDLS and CDR2 as YYNGEE. The CDR3 is 16 amino acids. The CDR3: CASSVSGTGPFYGYTF. CDR3 DNA sequence: TGTGCCAGCAGCGTATCCGGGACAGGACCTTTCTATGGCTACACCTTC.

The chain has TRBV5-1 and TRBJ2-3; tentative D call: TRBD1 (7 bases). The germline CDR1 and CDR2 sequences are SGHRS and YFSETQ. CDR3 length equals 16 residues. V lost 0 bases, J lost 2 bases, and 13 bases lay in between. DNA for the CDR3: TGCGCCAGCAGCTTGGGGGCAGGGGGGTACACAGATACGCAGTATTTT. Protein: CASSLGAGGYTDTQYF.

V gene TRBV9 combines with J gene TRBJ2-4, with 7 bases fitting TRBD2. The J call may be in error: the DNA end matches TRBJ2-7 better. The germline CDR1 and CDR2 sequences are SGDLS and YYNGEE. The CDR3 loop spans 14 amino acids. The CDR3 DNA reads as TGTGCCAGCAGCGTAGGACTAGCCGGATGCGAGCAGTACTTC. Amino acids: CASSVGLAGCEQYF.

The chain is built from TRBV20-1 and TRBJ2-5, with D possibly TRBD1 on 5 matching bases. Germline loops: CDR1 DFQATT, CDR2 SNEGSKA (reference sequence). The CDR3 covers 15 residues. V gave up 1 base and J gave up 0 bases, with 12 bases separating them. The CDR3 reads CSARAQGWYQETQYF. CDR3 nucleotides: TGCAGTGCTAGAGCCCAGGGTTGGTACCAAGAGACCCAGTACTTC.

This clonotype was detected only a few times. The rearrangement links TRBV7-8 to TRBJ1-6; no clear D. This CDR3 is 16 amino acids long. V was shortened by 2 bases and J by 6 bases, with 14 bases between the two germline ends. Germline CDR1 is SGHVS and CDR2 is FQNEAQ. For the CDR3, the DNA is TGTGCCAGCAGCTTACACGAGAACGTCTTTAATTCACCCCTCCACTTT. As protein: CASSLHENVFNSPLHF.

This clonotype came up many times. The rearrangement uses TRBV6-1 and TRBJ2-7; 8 nucleotides line up with TRBD1. Per the germline V gene, CDR1 is MNHNS and CDR2 is SASEGT. This CDR3 has 14 residues. The J segment lost 4 bases and the V segment lost 5 bases, leaving 7 bases of the junction unmatched. This CDR3 is CASSRTGSGYEQYF. Here the CDR3 DNA reads TGTGCCAGCAGTCGGACAGGGAGTGGGTACGAGCAGTACTTC.

V usage is TRBV4-2 and J usage is TRBJ2-1, with 11 bases that match TRBD2. The J call may be in error: the DNA end matches TRBJ2-7 better. The CDR3 has 15 amino acids. Germline V gene lookup returns CDR1 LGHNA and CDR2 YNFKEQ. The CDR3 sequence is CASSQASGGYNEQYF. CDR3 sequence (DNA): TGTGCCAGCAGCCAGGCTAGCGGGGGGTACAATGAGCAGTACTTC.

There are a few counts of this clonotype. The chain recombines TRBV5-1 with TRBJ1-5; no firm D call. Trimming took 4 bases from V and 5 from J, leaving 16 bases between them. This CDR3 comprises 15 residues. The V gene's germline CDR1 is SGHRS and CDR2 YFSETQ. CDR3 nucleotide sequence: TGCGCCAGCAGCCTGACAATCTATGGCGATCAGCCCCAGCATTTT. Its translation is CASSLTIYGDQPQHF.

This clonotype was counted only a few times. J is TRBJ1-5 and V is TRBV6-1, with a possible D match to TRBD1 (5 bases). With 5 bases removed from V and 3 bases from J, the gap between germline ends came to 17 bases. This CDR3 spans 16 amino acids. Germline V CDR1 and CDR2: MNHNS, SASEGT. CDR3 region: CASSNPPGPVNQPQHF. CDR3 DNA sequence: TGTGCCAGCAGTAATCCTCCGGGACCGGTCAATCAGCCCCAGCATTTT.

V and J are TRBV24-1 and TRBJ2-1; 8 bases match TRBD2. The J segment lost 12 bases and the V segment lost 4 bases, leaving 16 bases of the junction unmatched. The CDR3 runs to 16 residues. The germline CDR1 and CDR2 sequences are KGHDR and SFDVKD. In nucleotides, the CDR3 is TGTGCCACCAGTGACCCGGCGGGGGGCACCATCTCGGGGCAGTTCTTC. It translates to CATSDPAGGTISGQFF.

The chain couples TRBV4-1 to TRBJ2-7, with D possibly matching TRBD2 (6 bases). The CDR3 runs to 14 residues. The germline V and J ends were trimmed by 2 bases and 3 bases, with 11 bases remaining between them. CDR1 is MGHRA, CDR2 YSYEKL, per germline. The CDR3 here is CASSQLLRGYEQYF. Written as DNA, the CDR3 is TGCGCCAGCAGCCAACTCTTGCGGGGCTACGAGCAGTACTTC.

This chain connects TRBV27 to TRBJ2-5; tentatively, D is TRBD1 (6 bases). The ends were cut back, 5 bases at V and 5 bases at J, with 18 bases in the middle. Looked up from germline, CDR1 is MNHEY and CDR2 is SMNVEV (reference sequence). CDR3 size: 15 residues. In DNA, the CDR3 is TGTGCCAGCAGTACCACAACAGGGTTACGGGAGACCCAGTACTTC. Translation gives CASSTTTGLRETQYF.

The sample holds a few counts of this clonotype. The rearrangement links TRBV20-1 to TRBJ2-5; D is undetermined. Per the germline V gene, CDR1 is DFQATT and CDR2 is SNEGSKA (reference sequence). CDR3 length: 13 amino acids. The ends were cut back, 7 bases at V and 4 bases at J, with 16 bases in the middle. The CDR3 DNA is TGCAGTGTTTTCGCCTTCGGGCGAGAGACCCAGTACTTC. Translated, it gives CSVFAFGRETQYF.

V gene TRBV29-1 combines with J gene TRBJ2-5; no reliable D call. The CDR3 length is 11 residues. With 7 bases removed from V and 11 bases from J, the gap between germline ends came to 17 bases. The germline V gene encodes CDR1 SQVTM and CDR2 ANQGSEA. CDR3 protein: CSALSEIEQYF. Here the CDR3 DNA reads TGCAGCGCCCTTTCGGAAATTGAGCAGTACTTC.

The chain has TRBV7-9 and TRBJ1-5, with TRBD1 identical over 9 bases. The V segment lost 0 bases and the J segment 11 bases; nucleotides outside the gene matches: 11. CDR3 size: 16 residues. Germline V CDR1 and CDR2: SEHNR, FQNEAQ (reference sequence). This CDR3 reads CASSLAGTGPAEAQHF. Written as DNA, the CDR3 is TGTGCCAGCAGCTTAGCCGGGACAGGGCCGGCCGAAGCCCAGCATTTT.

This clonotype was found many times. CDR3 nucleotide sequence: TGCGCCAGCAGTAAAGAAGGGGCTCTGGGTGGTAATGAAAAACTGTTTTTT. This encodes CASSKEGALGGNEKLFF. The J gene is TRBJ1-4, the V gene TRBV4-1, with D possibly matching TRBD1 (5 bases). Germline CDR1 and CDR2: MGHRA and YSYEKL. The length of the CDR3 is 17 residues. Trimming pared 6 bases from V and 4 bases from J, leaving 21 bases between.

V is TRBV10-1 and J is TRBJ1-1; the D is unclear. The CDR3 loop spans 14 amino acids. The V end lost 10 bases, the J end lost 0 bases, and 15 bases lay between the germline ends. CDR1 and CDR2 from the germline V gene are WNHNN and SYGVQD (reference sequence). As DNA, the CDR3 is TGCGCCACCTCACGGGAAGGGATGAACACTGAAGCTTTCTTT. Translation: CATSREGMNTEAFF.

This sequence joins TRBV20-1 and TRBJ1-1; TRBD1 is a possible D gene (6 bases). From germline, CDR1 is DFQATT and CDR2 SNEGSKA (reference sequence). This CDR3 has 15 residues. V lost 3 bases and J lost 1, with 15 bases in between. This CDR3 is CSARTGTMANTEAFF. In nucleotides, the CDR3 is TGCAGTGCTAGGACCGGGACAATGGCGAACACTGAAGCTTTCTTT.

This rearrangement joins TRBV18 to TRBJ2-1; TRBD1 aligns across 8 bases. Germline assignment: CDR1 KGHSH and CDR2 LQKENI. The CDR3 has 16 residues. Germline trimming cut 3 bases from V and 4 bases from J; bases unmatched to any gene: 8. The CDR3 DNA sequence: TGTGCCAGCTCACCGCGGACAGGGCCCGTATACAATGAGCAGTTCTTC. Translating it yields CASSPRTGPVYNEQFF.